This T cell receptor beta chain was observed in a study of synovial regulatory T cells in juvenile arthritis. TCRdb's table, derived via immunoSEQ multiplex PCR, lists solely in-frame clones and lacks some. Its table lists about 10,000 clones. Study-level findings and limits: Inflammation-associated Treg cells in blood had less TCR diversity than the remaining blood Treg cells.

About this clone: The antigen remains unidentified.

The approximately eleven donors had active juvenile idiopathic arthritis, with 3 polyarticular and 8 oligoarticular cases. Per germline, CDR1 SGHDT and CDR2 YYEEEE. This CDR3 region has 13 residues. The record lacks a DNA sequence. This chain connects TRBV5-6 to TRBJ2-7; as DNA is missing, the TRBD1 call by TCRdb cannot be tested. This clonotype was sampled from a donor aged 2 to 35 with juvenile idiopathic arthritis. The sample consisted of Treg cells from blood. As to subset: remaining (HLA-DR-negative) circulating blood Treg cells. CDR3: CASSPPGQTEEYF.